The 16 T cell receptor beta chains in this list originate from one sample, sequenced in a study of blood T cell repertoires in COVID-19. Method: immunoSEQ multiplex PCR; TCRdb's copy keeps in-frame clones and lacks some. The sample shows under 300,000 clones, approximately 88% of them seen only once. The sequencing sample was made of peripheral blood. The receptors originated from a man in his fifties with acute or convalescent COVID-19.

J is TRBJ1-2 and V is TRBV19, with D maybe TRBD1 (6 bases). CDR3 size: 14 residues. CDR1 and CDR2 (germline): LNHDA, SQIVND (reference sequence). V gave up 7 bases and J gave up 4 bases, with 16 bases separating them. In nucleotides, the CDR3 is TGTGCCAGTATCGAGCGGGGCAGGGGCTATGGCTACACCTTC. It is translated as CASIERGRGYGYTF.

The chain uses TRBV6-5 and TRBJ1-2, with D tentatively TRBD1 (6 bases). V lost 2 bases and J lost 2, with 9 bases in between. Germline V CDR1 and CDR2: MNHEY, SVGAGI. The CDR3 sequence is 14 residues long. The CDR3, as DNA: TGTGCCAGCAGTTACGGCAGGGGCAACTATGGCTACACCTTC. Amino acids: CASSYGRGNYGYTF.

Concerning this clone: The sample carries other DNA sequences with the same CDR3. J is TRBJ1-5 and V is TRBV30; perhaps TRBD1 as D (5 bases). Germline V CDR1 and CDR2: GTSNPN, SVGIG (reference sequence). The CDR3 extends over 13 amino acids. V gave up 2 bases and J gave up 4 bases, with 9 bases separating them. This CDR3 is CAWSFQGNQPQHF. The CDR3 coding sequence is TGTGCCTGGAGTTTTCAGGGTAATCAGCCCCAGCATTTT.

This clone was seen a handful of times. This chain uses TRBV5-1 with TRBJ1-1; D gene ambiguous. Trimming stripped 1 base from V and 0 bases from J, with 16 bases between. This CDR3 is 17 amino acids long. Germline CDR1 is SGHRS and CDR2 is YFSETQ. CDR3 region: CASSLIRRGAMNTEAFF. As DNA, the CDR3 is TGCGCCAGCAGCTTGATTAGGCGGGGTGCGATGAACACTGAAGCTTTCTTT.

The sample holds one count of this clone. The chain has TRBV9 and TRBJ1-1, with 7 nucleotides matching TRBD1. Germline assignment: CDR1 SGDLS and CDR2 YYNGEE. The CDR3 length is 15 residues. V shed 4 bases and J 1 base; nucleotides not matched to a gene: 7. CDR3 in amino acids: CASSPQTGPNTEAFF. The DNA of the CDR3 is TGTGCCAGCAGCCCCCAGACAGGGCCGAACACTGAAGCTTTCTTT.

V and J are TRBV2 and TRBJ2-7; D perhaps matches TRBD1 (6 bases). Germline assignment: CDR1 SNHLY and CDR2 FYNNEI. V lost 10 bases and J 0 bases, leaving 10 bases between the germline ends. This CDR3 is built from 12 residues. The CDR3 DNA follows: TGTGCCACCCGGACAGCCTCCTACGAGCAGTACTTC. This gives the protein CATRTASYEQYF.

The chain combines TRBV30 with TRBJ1-2; weak D call: TRBD1 (5 bases). The CDR3 runs 11 residues. Germline V CDR1 and CDR2: GTSNPN, SVGIG (reference sequence). Trimming removed 4 bases from V and 4 bases from J, with 7 bases in between. Here the CDR3 reads CAWTQVYGYTF. The CDR3 nucleotides are TGTGCCTGGACACAGGTCTATGGCTACACCTTC.

This clone was counted only a few times. CDR3 nucleotides: TGTGCCAGCACCAATTCCCGGGAAAAACTGTTTTTT. It yields the protein CASTNSREKLFF. This chain joins TRBV7-9 and TRBJ1-4; D is ambiguous. The V gene's germline CDR1 is SEHNR and CDR2 FQNEAQ (reference sequence). The CDR3 has 12 amino acids. V dropped 7 bases and J dropped 8 bases, with 11 bases sitting between them.

The V call is TRBV5-4, the J call TRBJ2-6; 11 positions match TRBD1. Germline loops: CDR1 SGHNT, CDR2 YYREEE (reference sequence). V shed 3 bases and J 0 bases; nucleotides not matched to a gene: 11. The CDR3 is 20 amino acids. The DNA for the CDR3 is TGTGCCAGCAGCTACCCAATCCCCGGGACAGGGGGCTCTGGGGCCAACGTCCTGACTTTC. This translates into CASSYPIPGTGGSGANVLTF.

The rearrangement joins TRBV7-8 to TRBJ2-7; maybe TRBD1 (6 bases). CDR1 is SGHVS and CDR2 is FQNEAQ in the germline V gene. Between the trimmed V and J ends, which lost 4 bases and 0 bases, there was a span of 10 bases. This CDR3 is 14 amino acids long. The CDR3 is CASSSDRSSYEQYF. The CDR3 DNA is TGTGCCAGCAGCTCCGACAGGAGCTCCTACGAGCAGTACTTC.

V gene TRBV11-2 combines with J gene TRBJ1-1; a weak D match, TRBD1 (6 bases). Germline loops: CDR1 SGHAT, CDR2 FQNNGV. V dropped 1 base and J dropped 1 base, with 7 bases sitting between them. The CDR3 is 14 amino acids. The CDR3 nucleotides read TGTGCCAGCAGCTTAGGGACAGAGAACACTGAAGCTTTCTTT. Translation gives CASSLGTENTEAFF. Variable domain in full (rest from reference TRBV11-2 and TRBJ1-1): EAGVAQSPRYKIIEKRQSVAFWCNPISGHATLYWYQQILGQGPKLLIQFQNNGVVDDSQLPKDRFSAERLKGVDSTLKIQPAKLEDSAVYLCASSLGTENTEAFFGQGTRLTVV.

The chain is built from TRBV5-6 and TRBJ2-7, with 8 bases fitting TRBD1. The V gene's germline CDR1 is SGHDT and CDR2 YYEEEE. The CDR3 covers 12 residues. The V gene end was trimmed by 5 bases and the J gene end by 12 bases; junction bases not matched to a gene: 10. Here the CDR3 DNA reads TGTGCCAGCAGAGAACAGACAGGGGTTTGGTACTTC. It encodes CASREQTGVWYF.

The chain combines TRBV3-1 (or the pseudogene TRBV3-2) with TRBJ1-1; D is unclear. Deletions cut 3 bases from V and 5 bases from J, with 13 bases between. Germline-derived CDR1 and CDR2 are LGHDT and YNNKEL (reference sequence). This CDR3 has 14 amino acids. CDR3 coding DNA: TGTGCCAGCAGCCAGGACCATCCGGGGACTGAAGCTTTCTTT. Amino acids: CASSQDHPGTEAFF.

This clone was found once. The chain has TRBV13 and TRBJ2-3; 9 positions agree with TRBD2. The junction had 14 bases not matched to a gene; V was cut back by 8 bases and J by 2 bases. Germline assignment: CDR1 PRHDT and CDR2 FYEKMQ (reference sequence). The CDR3 contains 17 residues. CDR3 amino acids: CASGRWASGEVTDTQYF. The CDR3 nucleotides are TGTGCCAGCGGGCGGTGGGCTAGCGGGGAGGTCACAGATACGCAGTATTTT.

Only one count was recorded for this clone. The rearrangement links TRBV29-1 to TRBJ2-1; D remains ambiguous. Germline CDR1 SQVTM, CDR2 ANQGSEA. This CDR3 spans 11 amino acids. The CDR3 is CTMSSYNEQFF. The CDR3, as DNA: TGCACAATGAGCTCCTACAATGAGCAGTTCTTC.

This clone was counted a single time. This chain joins TRBV4-1 and TRBJ2-1, with D perhaps matching TRBD2 (7 bases). The CDR3 contains 14 residues. With 7 bases removed from V and 7 bases from J, the gap between germline ends came to 17 bases. CDR1 is MGHRA, CDR2 YSYEKL, per germline. The CDR3 region is CASKIGGAWNEQFF. DNA of the CDR3: TGCGCCAGCAAGATTGGGGGGGCATGGAATGAGCAGTTCTTC.